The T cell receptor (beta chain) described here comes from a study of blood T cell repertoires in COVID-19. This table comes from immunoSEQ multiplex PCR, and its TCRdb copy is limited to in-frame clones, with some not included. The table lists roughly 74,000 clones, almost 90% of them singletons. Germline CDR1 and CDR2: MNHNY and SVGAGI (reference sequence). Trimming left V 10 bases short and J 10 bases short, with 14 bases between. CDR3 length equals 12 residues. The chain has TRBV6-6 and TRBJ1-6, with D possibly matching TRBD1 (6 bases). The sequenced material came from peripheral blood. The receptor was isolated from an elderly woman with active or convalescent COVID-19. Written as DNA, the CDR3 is TGTGCCACCAGGGCAGGGGACTCACCCCTCCACTTT. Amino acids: CATRAGDSPLHF.